These 22 T cell receptor beta chains were all obtained from the same sample, sequenced in a study of cytomegalovirus exposure and HLA in healthy donors. PCR used 60 Vbeta primers and 13 Jbeta primers. Sequenced by immunoSEQ multiplex PCR; TCRdb stores in-frame clones only, minus some. The sample includes about 270,000 clones, more than 55% of them seen just once. Sequenced sample: PBMCs. These receptors were obtained from a female donor in good health and CMV-seronegative.

The CDR3 DNA reads as TGTGCCAGCAGCTCAAGACAGGGCCTGGAGCAGTATTTT. Encoded protein: CASSSRQGLEQYF. The J gene is TRBJ2-3, the V gene TRBV11-2, with TRBD1 matching 7 bases. The CDR3 consists of 13 residues. The junction had 9 bases not matched to a gene; V was cut back by 4 bases and J by 11 bases. Germline values: CDR1 SGHAT, CDR2 FQNNGV.

This clone was counted between two and nine times. The chain is built from TRBV11-2 and TRBJ1-1; D is possibly TRBD1 (5 bases). The CDR3 is 11 residues long. V gave up 8 bases and J gave up 3 bases, with 7 bases separating them. CDR1 SGHAT and CDR2 FQNNGV come from the germline V gene. CDR3 loop: CASEGDTEAFF. DNA of the CDR3: TGTGCCAGCGAAGGGGACACTGAAGCTTTCTTT.

In DNA, the CDR3 is TGTGCCAGCAGTTCCCTGACAGGCCCCCTACACACTCAAGAGACCCAGTACTTC. The encoded protein is CASSSLTGPLHTQETQYF. V usage is TRBV28 and J usage is TRBJ2-5, with a possible D match to TRBD1 (6 bases). V was trimmed by 4 bases and J by 2 bases, leaving 23 bases between them. Germline V gene lookup returns CDR1 MDHEN and CDR2 SYDVKM. The CDR3 runs to 18 residues.

Worth noting for this clone: The identical CDR3 is also encoded by other nucleotide sequences in the sample. The chain uses TRBV5-4 and TRBJ2-7; D gene unclear. This CDR3 region has 14 residues. Trimming removed 6 bases from V and 0 bases from J, with 13 bases in between. Germline V lookup: CDR1 SGHNT, CDR2 YYREEE (reference sequence). CDR3 loop: CASTLDRSSYEQYF. CDR3 DNA: TGTGCCAGCACCCTAGACCGTAGCTCCTACGAGCAGTACTTC.

V usage is TRBV2 and J usage is TRBJ2-2, with D maybe TRBD1 (6 bases). The CDR3 covers 14 residues. Trimming left V 6 bases short and J 4 bases short, with 12 bases between. Germline CDR1 SNHLY, CDR2 FYNNEI. CDR3 DNA: TGTGCCAGCAGCTGGACAGCGACCACCGGGGAGCTGTTTTTT. Translating it yields CASSWTATTGELFF.

The chain is built from TRBV27 and TRBJ2-7, with 9 positions matching TRBD2. The germline V gene has CDR1 MNHEY and CDR2 SMNVEV (reference sequence). The CDR3 is 14 residues long. With V trimmed by 3 bases and J by 6 bases, 6 bases remained unmatched. In DNA, the CDR3 is TGTGCCAGCAGTTTTAGCGGGGGCTGGAGCGAGCAGTACTTC. This encodes CASSFSGGWSEQYF.

This chain uses TRBV7-8 with TRBJ2-1; TRBD2 matches at 10 bases. Trimming took 6 bases from V and 14 from J; bases not matched to a gene: 10. From germline, CDR1 is SGHVS and CDR2 FQNEAQ. CDR3 length: 13 residues. DNA of the CDR3: TGTGCCAGCAGTAGACTAGCGGGCCCTTGGGAGTTCTTC. The encoded protein is CASSRLAGPWEFF.

The chain links TRBV28 to TRBJ1-4, with 7 positions matching TRBD1. CDR3 length: 15 residues. Germline values: CDR1 MDHEN, CDR2 SYDVKM. V shed 5 bases and J 6 bases; nucleotides not matched to a gene: 9. CDR3 amino acids: CASSPTGQQYEKLFF. DNA for the CDR3: TGTGCCAGCAGTCCTACGGGACAGCAATATGAAAAACTGTTTTTT.

The V and J genes are TRBV12-5 and TRBJ1-1, with D uncertain. The CDR3 covers 13 residues. CDR1 is LGHNT and CDR2 is FRNRAP in the germline V gene. V was shortened by 6 bases and J by 4 bases, with 12 bases between the two germline ends. This CDR3 is CASGLRAGTEAFF. In nucleotides, the CDR3 is TGTGCTAGTGGCCTGAGGGCAGGCACTGAAGCTTTCTTT.

A few counts support this clone. CDR3 sequence (DNA): TGTGCCAGCGGAGGTAGCGGGCCTAGCACAGATACGCAGTATTTT. Translated, it gives CASGGSGPSTDTQYF. The chain links TRBV5-6 to TRBJ2-3, with TRBD2 matching 7 bases. Germline V gene lookup returns CDR1 SGHDT and CDR2 YYEEEE. J was trimmed by 0 bases and V by 7 bases; bases with no gene match: 8. This CDR3 has 15 residues.

The V call is TRBV23-1, the J call TRBJ2-7; D may be TRBD1 (5 bases). TRBV23-1 is noted as an ORF with a role that remains uncertain. The CDR3 covers 14 residues. Trimming removed 3 bases at V and 3 bases at J, with 12 bases between. CDR3 sequence reads: CASSQARQLYEQYF. In nucleotides, the CDR3 is TGCGCCAGCAGTCAGGCTCGACAGCTCTACGAGCAGTACTTC.

Only a few counts were recorded for this clone. The V call is TRBV6-1, the J call TRBJ2-2; perhaps TRBD1 as D (5 bases). The CDR3 sequence is 13 residues long. The germline V gene has CDR1 MNHNS and CDR2 SASEGT. The germline V and J ends were trimmed by 6 bases and 4 bases, with 9 bases remaining between them. The CDR3 nucleotides read TGTGCCAGCAGCGACAGCAGCACCGGGGAGCTGTTTTTT. This sequence encodes CASSDSSTGELFF.

The rearrangement joins TRBV7-6 to TRBJ2-2; D gene unclear. Germline V gene data show CDR1 as SGHVS and CDR2 as FNYEAQ. Trimming cost V 5 bases and J 5 bases, with 9 bases left between them. This CDR3 spans 13 amino acids. The CDR3 spells CASSALRTGELFF. The CDR3 coding sequence is TGTGCCAGCAGCGCACTCCGAACCGGGGAGCTGTTTTTT.

This clone has a handful of counts. The gene calls are TRBV5-1 and TRBJ2-7; 11 positions agree with TRBD2. The CDR3 spans 15 residues. Germline CDR1 SGHRS, CDR2 YFSETQ. The junction had 8 bases not matched to a gene; V was cut back by 4 bases and J by 5 bases. Here the CDR3 reads CASSTTSGSLNEQYF. The CDR3 DNA sequence: TGCGCCAGCAGCACTACTAGCGGGAGTCTTAACGAGCAGTACTTC.

The chain combines TRBV5-4 with TRBJ2-7, with a weak D call TRBD1 (5 bases). Germline CDR1 and CDR2: SGHNT and YYREEE (reference sequence). The germline V and J ends were trimmed by 0 bases and 3 bases, with 10 bases remaining between them. This CDR3 comprises 14 residues. The CDR3 region has the DNA TGTGCCAGCAGCTTGGCAGTAGGGGACTACGAGCAGTACTTC. Protein sequence: CASSLAVGDYEQYF.

There are a few counts of this clone. The CDR3 nucleotides read TGCGCCAGCAGCTTGTCGTTCGGGGTACCCTACAATGAGCAGTTCTTC. Protein sequence: CASSLSFGVPYNEQFF. The genes are TRBV5-1 and TRBJ2-1, with a tentative D call TRBD2 (5 bases). CDR1 and CDR2 (germline): SGHRS, YFSETQ. This CDR3 is built from 16 residues. V was pared by 1 base and J by 2 bases, with 13 bases between.

This clone showed up just once. One junction end disagrees with the germline gene, perhaps due to a read error. The chain combines TRBV7-9 with TRBJ1-2; D might be TRBD1 (5 bases). CDR1 SEHNR and CDR2 FQNEAQ come from the germline V gene (reference sequence). This CDR3 spans 13 amino acids. The CDR3 region has the DNA TGTTCCAGCAGCTTGATCAGGGAGGATGGCTACACCTTC. This codes for CSSSLIREDGYTF.

This chain joins TRBV5-5 and TRBJ2-7; 9 positions match TRBD2. J gave up 3 bases and V 0 bases, and 4 bases lay outside the gene matches. The V gene's germline CDR1 is SGHKS and CDR2 YYEKEE (reference sequence). This CDR3 contains 15 residues. CDR3 residues: CASSLELAGHYEQYF. The CDR3, as DNA: TGTGCCAGCAGCTTGGAACTAGCGGGCCACTACGAGCAGTACTTC.

The chain carries TRBV10-2 and TRBJ2-3, with 10 bases identical to TRBD2. V was clipped by 6 bases and J by 3 bases; unmatched bases: 3. The germline CDR1 and CDR2 sequences are WSHSY and SAAADI. The CDR3 length is 14 residues. CDR3 sequence: CASSPSGSTDTQYF. The CDR3 DNA is TGCGCCAGCAGCCCTAGCGGGAGTACAGATACGCAGTATTTT.

The chain has TRBV28 and TRBJ1-1, with no clear D. This CDR3 region has 13 residues. The germline gives CDR1 MDHEN, CDR2 SYDVKM. V lost 5 bases to trimming and J lost 1 base, with 8 bases between them. CDR3 nucleotide sequence: TGTGCCAGCAGTGCCGGGAGGAACACTGAAGCTTTCTTT. Amino acids: CASSAGRNTEAFF.

This clone was detected a few times. The chain has TRBV4-1 and TRBJ1-6; D unresolved. Germline lookup yields CDR1 MGHRA and CDR2 YSYEKL. The CDR3 contains 11 residues. V was pared by 3 bases and J by 12 bases, with 6 bases between. The CDR3 region is CASSHLRPLHF. The CDR3 nucleotides are TGCGCCAGCAGCCACCTACGACCCCTCCACTTT.

The chain has TRBV15 and TRBJ2-1; 13 bases map to TRBD2. This CDR3 spans 17 amino acids. The trim removed 5 bases at V and 5 bases at J, leaving 9 bases unmatched. Germline loops: CDR1 LNHNV, CDR2 YYDKDF (reference sequence). CDR3 region: CATSRKLAGGANNEQFF. The CDR3, as DNA: TGTGCCACCAGCCGAAAACTAGCGGGGGGGGCGAACAATGAGCAGTTCTTC. The entire variable domain, with the rest obtained from reference TRBV15 and TRBJ2-1, is as follows: DAMVIQNPRYQVTQFGKPVTLSCSQTLNHNVMYWYQQKSSQAPKLLFHYYDKDFNNEADTPDNFQSRRPNTSFCFLDIRSPGLGDTAMYLCATSRKLAGGANNEQFFGPGTRLTVL.